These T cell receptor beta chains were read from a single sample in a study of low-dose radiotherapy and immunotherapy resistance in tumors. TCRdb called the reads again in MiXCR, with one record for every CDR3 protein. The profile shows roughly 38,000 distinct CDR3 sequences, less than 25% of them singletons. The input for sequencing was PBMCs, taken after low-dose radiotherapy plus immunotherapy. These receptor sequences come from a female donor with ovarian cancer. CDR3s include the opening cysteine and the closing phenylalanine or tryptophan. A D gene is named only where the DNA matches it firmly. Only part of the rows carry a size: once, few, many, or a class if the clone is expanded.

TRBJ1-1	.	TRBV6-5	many	TGTGCCAGCAGTTACTCGAGGGGGGGGCGCACGTCGGGCACTGAAGCTTTCTTT	CASSYSRGGRTSGTEAFF
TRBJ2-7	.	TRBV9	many	TGTGCCAGCAGCGTTGGGGGGGGGCGGACCTACGAGCAGTACTTC	CASSVGGGRTYEQYF
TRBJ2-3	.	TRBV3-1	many	TGTGCCAGCAGCAACTTGGGAGATACGCAGTATTTT	CASSNLGDTQYF
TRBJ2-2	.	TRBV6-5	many	TGTGCCAGCAGCCTTCGTGGAGGGTCGGACACCGGGGAGCTGTTTTTT	CASSLRGGSDTGELFF
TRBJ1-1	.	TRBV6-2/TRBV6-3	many	TGTGCCAGCAGTGGCCGACAGGCGATGAACACTGAAGCTTTCTTT	CASSGRQAMNTEAFF
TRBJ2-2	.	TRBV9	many	TGTGCCAGCAGCGTAGAAGGGACCGGGGAGCTGTTTTTT	CASSVEGTGELFF
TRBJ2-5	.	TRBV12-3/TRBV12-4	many	TGTGCCAGCAGTTTAGTCGGACACCTACAAGAGACCCAGTACTTC	CASSLVGHLQETQYF
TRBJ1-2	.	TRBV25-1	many	TGTGCCAGCAGCATGGGGCCTTCGGCCTATGGCTACACCTTC	CASSMGPSAYGYTF
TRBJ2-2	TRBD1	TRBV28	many	TGTGCCAGTTGGGGACAGGGACGGGCCGGGGAGCTGTTTTTT	CASWGQGRAGELFF
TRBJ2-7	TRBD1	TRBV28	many	TGTGCCAGCAGTTTATCCTATGGGGGGACAGGGCCATACGAGCAGTACTTC	CASSLSYGGTGPYEQYF
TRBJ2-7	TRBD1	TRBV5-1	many	TGCGCCAGCAGCCAGACAGGGGGCCCCTACGAGCAGTACTTC	CASSQTGGPYEQYF
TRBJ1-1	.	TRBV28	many	TGTGCCAGCAGACCTCCGCAGGGTTTGAACACTGAAGCTTTCTTT	CASRPPQGLNTEAFF
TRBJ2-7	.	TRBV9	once	TGTGCCAGCAGCACACGAGGGACATCCCACGAGCAGTACTTC	CASSTRGTSHEQYF
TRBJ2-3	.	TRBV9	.	TGTGCCAGCAGCGTAGCCCTCGGCACAGATACGCAGTATTTT	CASSVALGTDTQYF
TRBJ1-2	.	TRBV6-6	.	TGTGCCAGCAGTTACAGAGGGACCTATGGCTACACCTTC	CASSYRGTYGYTF
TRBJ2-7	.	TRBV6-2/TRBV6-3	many	TGTGCCAGCAGTACGGGGCAGGCGGGCTCCTACGAGCAGTACTTC	CASSTGQAGSYEQYF
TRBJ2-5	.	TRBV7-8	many	TGTGCCAGCAGCCAATGGGGATTAGAGACCCAGTACTTC	CASSQWGLETQYF
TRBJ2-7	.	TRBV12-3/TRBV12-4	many	TGTGCCAGCAGTTTGTATCGGGGCTACGAGCAGTACTTC	CASSLYRGYEQYF
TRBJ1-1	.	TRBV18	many	TGTGCCAGCTCACCGGGGTACAGCCTCGGGACTGAAGCTTTCTTT	CASSPGYSLGTEAFF
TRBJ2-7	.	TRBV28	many	TGTGCCAGCAGTTGGGGAGGAAACTACGAGCAGTACTTC	CASSWGGNYEQYF
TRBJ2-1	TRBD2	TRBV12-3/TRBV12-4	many	TGTGCCAGCAGTTGGCGGGGGGCTGACTACAATGAGCAGTTCTTC	CASSWRGADYNEQFF
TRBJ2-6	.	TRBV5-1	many	TGCGCCAGCAGCTTGGGCGGGGCTGGGGCCAACGTCCTGACTTTC	CASSLGGAGANVLTF
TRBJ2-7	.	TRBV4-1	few	TGCGCCAGCAGCCTACTAGCTGGGATGACCTACGAGCAGTACTTC	CASSLLAGMTYEQYF
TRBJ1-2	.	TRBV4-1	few	TGCGCCAGCAGACGCGACCCGGGGGTTTACTATGGCTACACCTTC	CASRRDPGVYYGYTF
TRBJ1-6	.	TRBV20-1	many	TGCAGTGCACAACTGGACCCTAATTCACCCCTCCACTTT	CSAQLDPNSPLHF
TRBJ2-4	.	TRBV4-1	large	TGCGCCAGCAGCCAGACTCACGGGGAGGAAAACATTCAGTACTTC	CASSQTHGEENIQYF
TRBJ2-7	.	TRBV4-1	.	TGCGCCAGCAGCCCCCGGGAGAGCTCCTACGAGCAGTACTTC	CASSPRESSYEQYF
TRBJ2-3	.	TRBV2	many	TGTGCCAGCGAATTTCTTTCTGCAGATACGCAGTATTTT	CASEFLSADTQYF
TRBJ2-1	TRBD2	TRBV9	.	TGTGCCAGCAGCGAAACCGGGACTAGTAACAATGAGCAGTTCTTC	CASSETGTSNNEQFF
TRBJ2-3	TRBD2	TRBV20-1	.	TGCAGTGCTAGAGGGGCGGGAGGAGGCACAGATACGCAGTATTTT	CSARGAGGGTDTQYF
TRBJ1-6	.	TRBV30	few	TGTGCCTGGACCCGGGGAGGCTCACCCCTCCACTTT	CAWTRGGSPLHF
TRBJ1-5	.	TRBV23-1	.	TGCGCCACCGCACTAGAGGACACGTGGGGCACCGGGGGCAATCAGCCCCAGCATTTT	CATALEDTWGTGGNQPQHF
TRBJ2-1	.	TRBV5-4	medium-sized	TGTGCCAGCAGCCAGGGCCGGGAATCCTACAATGAGCAGTTCTTC	CASSQGRESYNEQFF
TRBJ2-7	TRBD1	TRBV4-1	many	TGCGCCAGCAGCCAAGTGGCAGGGGGCGCCTCCTACGAGCAGTACTTC	CASSQVAGGASYEQYF
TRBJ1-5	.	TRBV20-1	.	TGCAGTGCTAGACAGGGTAATCAGCCCCAGCATTTT	CSARQGNQPQHF
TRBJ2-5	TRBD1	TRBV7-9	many	TGTGCCAGCAGCTTACGCGCGACAGGGGGCGTGGAGACCCAGTACTTC	CASSLRATGGVETQYF
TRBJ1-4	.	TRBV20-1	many	TGCAGTGCTAGACATCCAACTAATGAAAAACTGTTTTTT	CSARHPTNEKLFF
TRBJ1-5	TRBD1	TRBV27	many	TGTGCCAGCGGGACAGGGGTGCAGCCCCAGCATTTT	CASGTGVQPQHF
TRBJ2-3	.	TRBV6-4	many	TGTGCCAGCAGTGACGGCCGTAGCACAGATACGCAGTATTTT	CASSDGRSTDTQYF
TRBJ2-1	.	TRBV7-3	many	TGTGCCAGCAGCCCGATTCCAACTAGCTCCTATGAGCAGTTCTTC	CASSPIPTSSYEQFF
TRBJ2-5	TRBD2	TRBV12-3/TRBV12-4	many	TGTGCCAGCAGGATAGCGGGGGGAGAGACCCAGTACTTC	CASRIAGGETQYF
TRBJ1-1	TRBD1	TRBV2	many	TGTGCCAGCAGTGTACCCGGGACAGTTAACACTGAAGCTTTCTTT	CASSVPGTVNTEAFF
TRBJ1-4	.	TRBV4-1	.	TGCGCCAGCAGCCATACGGGGGCGAATGAAAAACTGTTTTTT	CASSHTGANEKLFF
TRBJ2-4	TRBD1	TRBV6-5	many	TGTGCCAGCAGCCCCATCGCCGGGACAGGCTTAGCCAAAAACATTCAGTACTTC	CASSPIAGTGLAKNIQYF
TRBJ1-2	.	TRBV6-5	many	TGTGCCAGCAGGTCGCAGGAAGGGAACTATGGCTACACCTTC	CASRSQEGNYGYTF
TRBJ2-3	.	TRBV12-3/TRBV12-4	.	TGTGCCAGCAGTCCTCCTCCCGACGGAAACGAGGTGGATACGCAGTATTTT	CASSPPPDGNEVDTQYF
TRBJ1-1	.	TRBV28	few	TGTGCCAGCAGGCCCCCCGAAGGACCTGAAGCTTTCTTT	CASRPPEGPEAFF
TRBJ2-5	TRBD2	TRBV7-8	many	TGTGCCAGCAGCTTAACCCCTAGCGGGAGGGCCGAGGGGACCCAGTACTTC	CASSLTPSGRAEGTQYF
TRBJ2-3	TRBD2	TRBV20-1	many	TGCAGTGCGGCGGGACTACTCGCAGATACGCAGTATTTT	CSAAGLLADTQYF
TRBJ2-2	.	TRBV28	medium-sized	TGTGCCAGCAGCCCAGCGGACCGGGCGGGGGAGCTGTTTTTT	CASSPADRAGELFF
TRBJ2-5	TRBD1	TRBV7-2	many	TGTGCCAGCAGCCAGACAGGGCTCCAAGAGACCCAGTACTTC	CASSQTGLQETQYF
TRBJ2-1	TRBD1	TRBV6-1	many	TGTGCCAGCAGGCCACAACAGGGGGGCTCCTACAATGAGCAGTTCTTC	CASRPQQGGSYNEQFF
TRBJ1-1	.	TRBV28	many	TGTGCCAGCAGTCTGAGCAGGGTTGGGACTGAAGCTTTCTTT	CASSLSRVGTEAFF
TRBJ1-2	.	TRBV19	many	TGTGCCAGTAGTATGGGAGATGCCTTCCGAAACTATGGCTACACCTTC	CASSMGDAFRNYGYTF
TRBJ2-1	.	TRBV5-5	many	TGTGCCAGCAGCTCATCTAGTTACAATGAGCAGTTCTTC	CASSSSSYNEQFF
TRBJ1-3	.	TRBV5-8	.	TGTGCCAGCAGCTCCGGGTCCTCTGGAAACACCATATATTTT	CASSSGSSGNTIYF
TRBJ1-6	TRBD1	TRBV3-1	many	TGTGCCAGCAGCCGCGCAGGGGGTCTGGAGTATTCACCCCTCCACTTT	CASSRAGGLEYSPLHF
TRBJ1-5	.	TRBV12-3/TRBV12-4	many	TGTGCCAGCAGAAAACAGGGAAGAGGAGAGCCCCAGCATTTT	CASRKQGRGEPQHF